This paragraph reports one T cell receptor (beta chain). Its cognate antigen is unknown. A read error may account for a junction end that differs from germline. This sample is part of a study of cytomegalovirus exposure and HLA in healthy donors. Study observations and caveats: An ancestry cluster, one associated with Asian ancestry, reportedly showed fewer N-insertions than the approximately 700-donor mean in a later analysis. An analysis that came later showed most CMV-associated TCR beta chains appearing HLA-restricted. Both high specificity and high sensitivity reportedly marked the classifier's diagnosis of cytomegalovirus status.

The CDR3 consists of 16 residues. Germline assignment: CDR1 SGHDN and CDR2 FVKESK. Use of 60 Vbeta and 13 Jbeta primers characterized the PCR. Sequencing was performed with immunoSEQ multiplex PCR; in TCRdb, only in-frame clones are kept and a portion is missing. The sample carries 95,000 to 110,000 clones, around 76% recorded once. The clonotype originates from a woman under 30 in good health and CMV-seropositive. This chain joins TRBV14 and TRBJ1-1, with TRBD1 as a possible D gene (5 bases). Material: PBMCs. Here the CDR3 reads CASSRGGSVVKTEAFF. In DNA form, the CDR3 reads TGTGCCAGCAGCCGGGGGGGATCGGTCGTGAAAACTGAAGCTTTCTTT.